What follows describes a single T cell receptor (beta chain). The clone's antigen remains unknown. Base quality data are lacking; no much larger clone is found one base away. This record belongs to a study of T-cell reconstitution after alpha-beta-depleted transplantation in children listed by TCRdb under 2016. Regarding the study in general: T-cell immune reconstitution after TCRalphabeta/CD19-depleted allogeneic hematopoietic cell transplantation in children was quantitatively tracked in the study by means of TCR repertoire profiling. Study-wide findings and limitations: The high TCRbeta diversity at day 60 in some patients was ascribed to recipient T cells and intrathymic progenitors that had survived conditioning. About two months after transplant, the apparently early recovery of alphabetaT-cell counts reportedly depended on just several hundred clones that had expanded rapidly and came from non-depleted graft cells. Over subsequent months, a decline in hyperexpanded clone frequencies was noted, and after one year, T-cell counts and TCRbeta diversity were mostly ascribed to newly produced T cells.

CDR1 and CDR2 are drawn from the germline V gene: SGHRS, YFSETQ. Inclusive of the bounding cysteine and phenylalanine, the CDR3 is 16 residues long. Only the CDR3 region is kept as DNA, spanning 48 bases read in frame from base 1. Trimmed from V: 4 bases; trimmed from J: 0 bases; junction bases lacking a gene match: 7. The treatment or condition label here, explained by the study, means: allogeneic hematopoietic cell transplantation with graft depleted of TCRalphabeta T cells and CD19 B cells. The children who served as transplant recipients had been given grafts of TCRalphabeta/CD19-depleted allogeneic hematopoietic cells. The library was built by means of PCR. Reads for this sample came from an Illumina HiSeq 2500. Molecular barcoding was employed in the preparation of TCR libraries, with unique molecular identifiers being used to normalize TCRbeta repertoire quantification. TCRdb cleaned the public reads at Q25 with fastp, built clones with MiXCR and kept in-frame beta chains. Rows are unified per CDR3 protein, each entry keeping the most common DNA and genes. This sample has 530,000 or so distinct CDR3 sequences in its table, and roughly a quarter of those were observed once. The top ten clonotypes cover about a third of the sample.

The chain couples TRBV5-1 to TRBJ2-1; TRBD2 matches 7 bases in the middle. This specimen was PBMCs, taken before TCRalphabeta/CD19-depleted stem cell transplant. This sequence was found in a boy less than two years old with Wiskott-Aldrich syndrome, due to receive a stem cell transplant. The DNA sequence is given as TGCGCCAGCAGCCCAACTGGGGGGGACTCCTACAATGAGCAGTTCTTC. This sequence encodes CASSPTGGDSYNEQFF.